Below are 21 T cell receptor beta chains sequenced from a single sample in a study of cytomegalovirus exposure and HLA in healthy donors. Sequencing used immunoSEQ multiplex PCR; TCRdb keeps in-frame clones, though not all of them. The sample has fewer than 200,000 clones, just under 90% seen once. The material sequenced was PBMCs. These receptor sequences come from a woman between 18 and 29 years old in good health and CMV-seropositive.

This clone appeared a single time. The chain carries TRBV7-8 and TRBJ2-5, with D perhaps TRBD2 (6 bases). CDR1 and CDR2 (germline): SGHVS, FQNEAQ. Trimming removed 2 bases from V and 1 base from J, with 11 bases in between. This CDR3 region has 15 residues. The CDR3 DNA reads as TGTGCCAGCAGCTTAATAGCGGCCAGCCAAGAGACCCAGTACTTC. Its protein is CASSLIAASQETQYF.

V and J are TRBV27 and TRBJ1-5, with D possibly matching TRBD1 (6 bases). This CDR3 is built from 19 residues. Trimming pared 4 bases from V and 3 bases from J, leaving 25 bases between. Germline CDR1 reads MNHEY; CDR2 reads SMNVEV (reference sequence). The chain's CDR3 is CASSSTGPILVPFNQPQHF. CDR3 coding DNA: TGTGCCAGCAGTTCAACAGGGCCAATTCTTGTGCCCTTCAATCAGCCCCAGCATTTT.

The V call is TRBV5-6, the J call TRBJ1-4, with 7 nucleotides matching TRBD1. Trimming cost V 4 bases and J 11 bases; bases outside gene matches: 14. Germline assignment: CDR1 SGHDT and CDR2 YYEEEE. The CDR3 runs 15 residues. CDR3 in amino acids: CASSIRQGALVKLFF. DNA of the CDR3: TGTGCCAGCAGCATTCGACAGGGTGCTCTCGTGAAACTGTTTTTT. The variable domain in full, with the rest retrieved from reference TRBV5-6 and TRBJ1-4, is DAGVTQSPTHLIKTRGQQVTLRCSPKSGHDTVSWYQQALGQGPQFIFQYYEEEERQRGNFPDRFSGHQFPNYSSELNVNALLLGDSALYLCASSIRQGALVKLFFGSGTQLSVL.

The CDR3 bases are TGTGCCAGTAGTAGACTGGTCAGCGAGCAGTTCTTC. Residues: CASSRLVSEQFF. V gene TRBV19 combines with J gene TRBJ2-1; D not certain. Looked up from germline, CDR1 is LNHDA and CDR2 is SQIVND (reference sequence). The CDR3 is 12 residues long. V was shortened by 4 bases and J by 10 bases, with 11 bases between the two germline ends.

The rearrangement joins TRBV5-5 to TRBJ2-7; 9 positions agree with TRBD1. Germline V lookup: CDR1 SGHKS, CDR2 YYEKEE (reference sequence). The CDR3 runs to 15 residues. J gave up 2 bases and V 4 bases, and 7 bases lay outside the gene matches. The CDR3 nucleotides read TGTGCCAGCAGCCGACCGGGACAGGGTGCCTACGAGCAGTACTTC. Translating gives CASSRPGQGAYEQYF.

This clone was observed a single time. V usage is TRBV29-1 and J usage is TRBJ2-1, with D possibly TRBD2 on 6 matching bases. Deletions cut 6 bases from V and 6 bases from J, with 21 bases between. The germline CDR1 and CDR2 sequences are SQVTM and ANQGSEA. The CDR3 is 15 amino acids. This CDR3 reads CSVAPGLNTGNEQFF. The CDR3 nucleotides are TGCAGCGTAGCGCCGGGACTTAACACGGGCAATGAGCAGTTCTTC.

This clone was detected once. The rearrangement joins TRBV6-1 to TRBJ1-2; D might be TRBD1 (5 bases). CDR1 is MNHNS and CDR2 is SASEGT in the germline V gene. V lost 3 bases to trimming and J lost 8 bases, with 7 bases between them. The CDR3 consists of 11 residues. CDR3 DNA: TGTGCCAGCAGTGAGGGGCGCGGCTACACCTTC. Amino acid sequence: CASSEGRGYTF.

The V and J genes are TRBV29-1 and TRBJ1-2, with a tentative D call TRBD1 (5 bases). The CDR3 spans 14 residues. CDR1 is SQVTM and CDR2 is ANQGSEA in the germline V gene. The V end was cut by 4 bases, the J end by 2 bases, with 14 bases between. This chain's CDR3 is CSVVLPGRNYGYTF. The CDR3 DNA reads TGCAGCGTTGTCCTACCAGGGCGGAACTATGGCTACACCTTC. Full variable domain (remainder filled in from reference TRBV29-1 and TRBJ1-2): SAVISQKPSRDICQRGTSLTIQCQVDSQVTMMFWYRQQPGQSLTLIATANQGSEATYESGFVIDKFPISRPNLTFSTLTVSNMSPEDSSIYLCSVVLPGRNYGYTFGSGTRLTVV.

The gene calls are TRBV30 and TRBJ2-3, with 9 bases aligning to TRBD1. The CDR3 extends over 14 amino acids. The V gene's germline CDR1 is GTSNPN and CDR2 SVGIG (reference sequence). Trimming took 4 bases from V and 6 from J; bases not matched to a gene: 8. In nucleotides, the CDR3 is TGTGCCTGGACCCTGGACAGGGGATTGGATACGCAGTATTTT. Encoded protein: CAWTLDRGLDTQYF.

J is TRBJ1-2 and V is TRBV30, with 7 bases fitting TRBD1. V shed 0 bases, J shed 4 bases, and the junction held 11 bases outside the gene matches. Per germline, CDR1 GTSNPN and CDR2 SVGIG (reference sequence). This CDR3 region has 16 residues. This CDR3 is CAWSVPWSGQVYGYTF. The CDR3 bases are TGTGCCTGGAGTGTACCGTGGTCTGGACAGGTCTATGGCTACACCTTC.

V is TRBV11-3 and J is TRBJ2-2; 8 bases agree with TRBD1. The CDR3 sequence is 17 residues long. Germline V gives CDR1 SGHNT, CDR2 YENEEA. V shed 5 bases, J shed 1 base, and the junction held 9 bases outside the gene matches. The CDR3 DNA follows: TGTGCCAGCAGCAAAGACACCGGGACAGGGAACACCGGGGAGCTGTTTTTT. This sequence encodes CASSKDTGTGNTGELFF. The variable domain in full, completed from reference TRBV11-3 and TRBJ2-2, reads EAGVVQSPRYKIIEKKQPVAFWCNPISGHNTLYWYLQNLGQGPELLIRYENEEAVDDSQLPKDRFSAERLKGVDSTLKIQPAELGDSAVYLCASSKDTGTGNTGELFFGEGSRLTVL.

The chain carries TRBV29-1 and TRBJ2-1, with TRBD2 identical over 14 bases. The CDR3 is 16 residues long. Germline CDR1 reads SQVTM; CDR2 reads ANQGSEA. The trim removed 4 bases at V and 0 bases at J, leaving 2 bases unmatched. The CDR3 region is CSVGGLAGVSYNEQFF. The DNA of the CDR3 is TGCAGCGTTGGGGGACTAGCGGGAGTCTCCTACAATGAGCAGTTCTTC.

CDR3 DNA: TGCGCCAGCAGTGAGGGCGGGCCTAAAGAGACCCAGTACTTC. Translating gives CASSEGGPKETQYF. The genes are TRBV10-2 and TRBJ2-5; D may be TRBD2 (5 bases). Trimming took 2 bases from V and 3 from J, leaving 10 bases between them. Germline V gene lookup returns CDR1 WSHSY and CDR2 SAAADI. The CDR3 consists of 14 residues.

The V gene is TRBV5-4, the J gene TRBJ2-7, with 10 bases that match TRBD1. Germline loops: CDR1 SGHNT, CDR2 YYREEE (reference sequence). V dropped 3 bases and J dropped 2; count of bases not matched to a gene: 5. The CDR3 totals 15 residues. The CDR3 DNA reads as TGTGCCAGCAGCTCCGCCGGGACAGGGGCCTACGAGCAGTACTTC. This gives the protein CASSSAGTGAYEQYF.

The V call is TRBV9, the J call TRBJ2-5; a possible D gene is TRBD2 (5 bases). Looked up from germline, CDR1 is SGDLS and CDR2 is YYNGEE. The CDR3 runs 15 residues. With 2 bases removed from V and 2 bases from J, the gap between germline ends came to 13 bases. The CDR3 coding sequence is TGTGCCAGCAGCGTCTCTGCGGGTACTCAAGAGACCCAGTACTTC. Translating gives CASSVSAGTQETQYF.

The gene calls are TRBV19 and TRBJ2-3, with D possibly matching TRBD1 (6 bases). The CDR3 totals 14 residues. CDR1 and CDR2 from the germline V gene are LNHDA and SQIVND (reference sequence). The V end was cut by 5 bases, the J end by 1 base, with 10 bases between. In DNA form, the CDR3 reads TGTGCCAGTAGTGGGCGGACAGGCACAGATACGCAGTATTTT. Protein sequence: CASSGRTGTDTQYF.

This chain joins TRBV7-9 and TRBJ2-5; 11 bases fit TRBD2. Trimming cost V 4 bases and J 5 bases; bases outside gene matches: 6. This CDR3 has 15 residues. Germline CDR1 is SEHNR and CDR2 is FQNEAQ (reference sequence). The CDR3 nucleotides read TGTGCCAGCAGCTCCTGGACTAGCGGGCGGGAGACCCAGTACTTC. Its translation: CASSSWTSGRETQYF.

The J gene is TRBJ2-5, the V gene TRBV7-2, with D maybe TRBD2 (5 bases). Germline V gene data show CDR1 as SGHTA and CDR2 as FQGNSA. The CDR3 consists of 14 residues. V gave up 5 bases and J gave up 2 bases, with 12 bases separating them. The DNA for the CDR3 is TGTGCCAGCAGCCGCGTGGGGAGACAAGAGACCCAGTACTTC. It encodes CASSRVGRQETQYF.

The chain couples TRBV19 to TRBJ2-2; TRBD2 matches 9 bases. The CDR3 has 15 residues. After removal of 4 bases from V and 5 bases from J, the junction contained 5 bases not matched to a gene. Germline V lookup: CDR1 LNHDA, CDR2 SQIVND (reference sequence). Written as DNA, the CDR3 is TGTGCCAGTAGTACTTTAAGCGGGGGGACCGGGGAGCTGTTTTTT. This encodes CASSTLSGGTGELFF. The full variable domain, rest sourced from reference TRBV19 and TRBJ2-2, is DGGITQSPKYLFRKEGQNVTLSCEQNLNHDAMYWYRQDPGQGLRLIYYSQIVNDFQKGDIAEGYSVSREKKESFPLTVTSAQKNPTAFYLCASSTLSGGTGELFFGEGSRLTVL.

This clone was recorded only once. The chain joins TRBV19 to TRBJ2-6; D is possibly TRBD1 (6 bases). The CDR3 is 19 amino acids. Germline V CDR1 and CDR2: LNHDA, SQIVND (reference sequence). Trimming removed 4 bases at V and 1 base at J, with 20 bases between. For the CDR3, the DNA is TGTGCCAGTAGTACGCCGGGACAACCTCATCTGTCTGGGGCCAACGTCCTGACTTTC. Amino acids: CASSTPGQPHLSGANVLTF. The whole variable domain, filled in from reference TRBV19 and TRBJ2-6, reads DGGITQSPKYLFRKEGQNVTLSCEQNLNHDAMYWYRQDPGQGLRLIYYSQIVNDFQKGDIAEGYSVSREKKESFPLTVTSAQKNPTAFYLCASSTPGQPHLSGANVLTFGAGSRLTVL.

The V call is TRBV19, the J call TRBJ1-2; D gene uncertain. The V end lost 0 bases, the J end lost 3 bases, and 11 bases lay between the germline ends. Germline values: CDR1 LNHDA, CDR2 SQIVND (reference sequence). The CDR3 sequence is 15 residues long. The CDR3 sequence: CASSIDRRGDYGYTF. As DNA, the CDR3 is TGTGCCAGTAGTATAGATCGGCGGGGAGACTATGGCTACACCTTC.